Sequencing of this T cell receptor (beta chain) was carried out in a study of T-cell memory formation after mild COVID-19. Study conclusions and caveats: Among contracting clones, CD4+ were mainly CM/EM and CD8+ enriched in EMRA.

As to this clonotype: Its antigen is not known.

MiXCR, run by TCRdb on the 5' RACE reads, gives a single entry per CDR3 protein. The sample has approximately 340,000 distinct CDR3 sequences, roughly 15% seen once. Looked up from germline, CDR1 is SQVTM and CDR2 is ANQGSEA. Trimming cost V 7 bases and J 7 bases, with 17 bases left between them. This CDR3 has 13 amino acids. Sequencing input: PBMCs or a T cell subset sorted from them (not recorded which). This sequence was found in a man younger than 35 who had mild COVID-19 (a few samples of this study predate the infection). Cell type and time point are not known. This rearrangement joins TRBV29-1 to TRBJ1-5; D might be TRBD1 (6 bases). CDR3 DNA: TGCAGCGCTGGGGTGGGGGGGGCCCAGCCCCAGCATTTT. This gives the protein CSAGVGGAQPQHF.